One and the same sample provided the 14 T cell receptor beta chains below, sequenced in a study of Tregs in tolerant kidney transplant recipients (dated by TCRdb to about 2019). Preparation of the library involved the immunoSEQ multiplex PCR assay. TCRdb carries this immuneACCESS record with in-frame sequences only. Its versions omit some clonotypes, under half of them owing to an unresolved V gene in the studies checked, with the rest unexplained. This sample comprises about 240,000 clones, 80% to 85% of them detected only once. The ten largest clones take up around 0.64% of the sample. Sequenced: CD4+ T cells from blood. The origin of the receptors is a human donor in good health.

The rearrangement joins TRBV5-1 to TRBJ1-4; TRBD1 matches at 8 bases. This CDR3 is built from 15 residues. Germline trimming cut 3 bases from V and 8 bases from J; bases unmatched to any gene: 9. Germline V gene data show CDR1 as SGHRS and CDR2 as YFSETQ. The CDR3 nucleotides read TGCGCCAGCAGCTCCGGACAGGGTTGGGAGGAAAAACTGTTTTTT. It specifies CASSSGQGWEEKLFF.

The chain links TRBV15 to TRBJ2-5; possibly TRBD1 or TRBD2 for D (6 bases each). V shed 1 base and J shed 3 bases, with 18 bases lying between them. CDR1 and CDR2 (germline): LNHNV, YYDKDF (reference sequence). The CDR3 consists of 17 residues. CDR3: CATSRVTLGGGEETQYF. The CDR3 nucleotides are TGTGCCACCAGCAGAGTAACTTTGGGGGGCGGTGAAGAGACCCAGTACTTC.

The V gene is TRBV6-4, the J gene TRBJ1-1; D remains unclear. The germline V gene encodes CDR1 MRHNA and CDR2 SNTAGT. The CDR3 is 13 residues long. Trimming left V 6 bases short and J 1 base short, with 9 bases between. CDR3 sequence (DNA): TGTGCCAGCAGGATAGAGGCGAACACTGAAGCTTTCTTT. It translates to CASRIEANTEAFF.

The chain links TRBV9 to TRBJ1-5, with unresolved D. V gave up 4 bases and J gave up 1 base, with 9 bases separating them. This CDR3 is built from 14 residues. CDR1 and CDR2 (germline): SGDLS, YYNGEE. The CDR3 coding sequence is TGTGCCAGCAGCCCCGGTTGGAGCAATCAGCCCCAGCATTTT. Its protein is CASSPGWSNQPQHF.

This sequence joins TRBV21-1 and TRBJ1-5; TRBD1 was called by the table and not checked on the DNA. TRBV21-1 has pseudogene status. The CDR3 loop spans 15 amino acids. The CDR3 reads CASSPGGCSNQPQHF. The CDR3 DNA is TGTGCCAGCAGCCCAGGGGGCTGTAGCAATCAGCCCCAGCATTTT.

This clone was detected once. The chain uses TRBV29-1 and TRBJ1-2, with D possibly being TRBD1 (6 bases). V was shortened by 2 bases and J by 4 bases, with 23 bases between the two germline ends. Per the germline V gene, CDR1 is SQVTM and CDR2 is ANQGSEA. This CDR3 has 17 amino acids. The CDR3 spells CSVEISSTGWRAYGYTF. For the CDR3, the DNA is TGCAGCGTTGAAATATCTTCAACAGGGTGGCGGGCCTATGGCTACACCTTC.

This rearrangement joins TRBV10-2 to TRBJ2-3; no definite D call. Per the germline V gene, CDR1 is WSHSY and CDR2 is SAAADI. The CDR3 is 12 amino acids. The V end was cut by 4 bases, the J end by 8 bases, with 10 bases between. The CDR3 sequence: CASSGVSSTQYF. In nucleotides, the CDR3 is TGCGCCAGCAGTGGTGTAAGCTCTACGCAGTATTTT.

The chain uses TRBV5-6 and TRBJ2-3; D remains unclear. Trimming removed 5 bases at V and 2 bases at J, with 9 bases between. CDR1 SGHDT and CDR2 YYEEEE come from the germline V gene. The CDR3 contains 13 residues. CDR3 region: CASREINTDTQYF. The CDR3 nucleotides read TGTGCCAGCAGGGAAATAAACACAGATACGCAGTATTTT.

This clone appeared a few times. The chain employs TRBV10-3 and TRBJ2-7; D unresolved. The germline gives CDR1 ENHRY, CDR2 SYGVKD. This CDR3 region has 12 residues. Trimming stripped 4 bases from V and 7 bases from J, with 11 bases between. The CDR3 protein is CAISARTEEQYF. CDR3 coding DNA: TGTGCCATCAGTGCCCGTACGGAAGAGCAGTACTTC.

The chain combines TRBV7-9 with TRBJ1-4; TRBD1 might be the D (5 bases). The CDR3 runs 16 residues. Trimming removed 5 bases from V and 0 bases from J, with 13 bases in between. The germline gives CDR1 SEHNR, CDR2 FQNEAQ (reference sequence). The CDR3 protein is CASSDSGLATNEKLFF. DNA for the CDR3: TGTGCCAGCAGCGATTCAGGGCTCGCAACTAATGAAAAACTGTTTTTT.

The rearrangement uses TRBV28 and TRBJ1-1, with 9 nucleotides matching TRBD1. The V gene end was trimmed by 5 bases and the J gene end by 3 bases; junction bases not matched to a gene: 7. CDR1 MDHEN and CDR2 SYDVKM come from the germline V gene. The CDR3 spans 15 residues. DNA of the CDR3: TGTGCCAGCAGTCCCACAGGGGGCCGAGACACTGAAGCTTTCTTT. This encodes CASSPTGGRDTEAFF.

The chain is built from TRBV5-1 and TRBJ1-1, with 8 bases that match TRBD1. Germline CDR1 SGHRS, CDR2 YFSETQ. The CDR3 is 14 residues long. V lost 0 bases and J lost 7; bases outside the gene matches: 5. Here the CDR3 DNA reads TGCGCCAGCAGCTTGGGGGACAGGTCAGGTGAAGCTTTCTTT. Amino acid sequence: CASSLGDRSGEAFF.

This chain uses TRBV4-2 with TRBJ1-1, with D hard to call. V was clipped by 4 bases and J by 0 bases, with 9 bases between them. Looked up from germline, CDR1 is LGHNA and CDR2 is YNFKEQ. The CDR3 length is 14 residues. DNA for the CDR3: TGTGCCAGCAGCCCATCCACAGTGAACACTGAAGCTTTCTTT. Translating it yields CASSPSTVNTEAFF.

CDR3: CASKAQGPDTQYF. The CDR3, as DNA: TGTGCCAGCAAAGCACAGGGCCCAGATACGCAGTATTTT. This chain links TRBV6-5 with TRBJ2-3, with TRBD1 as a possible D gene (6 bases). Trimming removed 7 bases from V and 4 bases from J, with 12 bases in between. The CDR3 extends over 13 amino acids. Per the germline V gene, CDR1 is MNHEY and CDR2 is SVGAGI.